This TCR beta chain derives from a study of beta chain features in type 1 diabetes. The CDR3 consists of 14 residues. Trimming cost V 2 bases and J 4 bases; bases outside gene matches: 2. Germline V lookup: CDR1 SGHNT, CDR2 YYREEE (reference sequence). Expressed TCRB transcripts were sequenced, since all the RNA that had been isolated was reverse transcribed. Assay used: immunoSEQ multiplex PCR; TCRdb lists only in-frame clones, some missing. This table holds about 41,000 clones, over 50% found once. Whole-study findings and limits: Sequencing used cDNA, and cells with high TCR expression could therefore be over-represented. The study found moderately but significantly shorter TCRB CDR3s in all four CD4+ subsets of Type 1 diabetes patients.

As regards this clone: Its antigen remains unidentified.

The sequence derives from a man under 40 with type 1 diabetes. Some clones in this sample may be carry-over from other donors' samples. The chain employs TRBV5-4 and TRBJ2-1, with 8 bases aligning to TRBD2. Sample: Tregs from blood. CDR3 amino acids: CASSFGGGYNEQFF. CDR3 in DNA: TGTGCCAGCAGCTTCGGGGGGGGGTACAATGAGCAGTTCTTC.